This T cell receptor beta chain came from a study of T cell responses to AZD1222 COVID-19 vaccine. Using immunoSEQ multiplex PCR, the repertoire was profiled, and TCRdb retains in-frame clones only, with some absent. Of 150,000 to 200,000 clones in the sample, nearly 95% are singletons; the top ten hold more than 1.5%. A word on this clone: Its antigen is not known.

Study-level findings and limits: Spike-spanning, vaccine-associated CD4 TCRs were dominant at 160-218 and 743-854.

Germline CDR1 is MNHEY and CDR2 is SVGEGT. The CDR3 runs to 15 residues. Trimming stripped 4 bases from V and 5 bases from J, with 17 bases between. Sequencing used peripheral blood, obtained 28 days after the second AZD1222 dose. The rearrangement links TRBV6-2 or TRBV6-3 to TRBJ1-1; the D gene is possibly TRBD1 (6 bases). This sequence was found in an adult who received the AZD1222 COVID-19 vaccine. The CDR3 nucleotides are TGTGCCAGCAGTTTTCGGGGGCTGGAAAGAACTGAAGCTTTCTTT. Protein product: CASSFRGLERTEAFF.